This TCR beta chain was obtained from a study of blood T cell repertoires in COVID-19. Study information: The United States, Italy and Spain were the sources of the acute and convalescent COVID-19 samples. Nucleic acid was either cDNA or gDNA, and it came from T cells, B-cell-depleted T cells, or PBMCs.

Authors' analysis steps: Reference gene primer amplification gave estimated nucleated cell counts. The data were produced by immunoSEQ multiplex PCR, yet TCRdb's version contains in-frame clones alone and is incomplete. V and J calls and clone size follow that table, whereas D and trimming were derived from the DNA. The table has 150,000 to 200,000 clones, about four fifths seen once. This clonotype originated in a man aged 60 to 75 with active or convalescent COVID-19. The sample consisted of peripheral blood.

The CDR3 is CASSLGTGVDTEAFF. CDR3 nucleotides: TGTGCCAGCAGCTTAGGGACAGGGGTGGACACTGAAGCTTTCTTT. The V and J genes are TRBV7-9 and TRBJ1-1; 9 nucleotides line up with TRBD1. Germline loops: CDR1 SEHNR, CDR2 FQNEAQ (reference sequence). V dropped 1 base and J dropped 3; count of bases not matched to a gene: 3. The CDR3 extends over 15 amino acids.